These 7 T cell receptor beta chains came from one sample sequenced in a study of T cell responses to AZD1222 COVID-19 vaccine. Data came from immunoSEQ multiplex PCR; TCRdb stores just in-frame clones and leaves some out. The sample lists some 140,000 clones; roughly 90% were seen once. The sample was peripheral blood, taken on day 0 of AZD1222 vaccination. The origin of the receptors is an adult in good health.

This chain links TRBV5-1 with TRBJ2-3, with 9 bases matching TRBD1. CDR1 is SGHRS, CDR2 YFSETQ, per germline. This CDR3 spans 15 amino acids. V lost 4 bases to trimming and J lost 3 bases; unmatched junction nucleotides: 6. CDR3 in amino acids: CASSPRQGGTDTQYF. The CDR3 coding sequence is TGCGCCAGCAGCCCCCGACAGGGGGGGACAGATACGCAGTATTTT.

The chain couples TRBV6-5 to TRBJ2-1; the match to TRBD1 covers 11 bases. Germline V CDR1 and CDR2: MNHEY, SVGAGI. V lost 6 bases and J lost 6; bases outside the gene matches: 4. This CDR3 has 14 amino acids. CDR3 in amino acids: CASRDRGPVNEQFF. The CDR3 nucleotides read TGTGCCAGCAGGGACAGGGGGCCGGTCAATGAGCAGTTCTTC.

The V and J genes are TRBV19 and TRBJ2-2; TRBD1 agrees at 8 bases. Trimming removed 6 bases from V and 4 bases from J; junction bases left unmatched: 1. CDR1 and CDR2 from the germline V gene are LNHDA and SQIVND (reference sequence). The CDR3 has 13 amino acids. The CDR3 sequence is CASRDRATGELFF. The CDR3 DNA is TGTGCCAGTAGGGACAGGGCCACCGGGGAGCTGTTTTTT.

The DNA of the CDR3 is TGCGCCAGCAGGCAGACAGGGAACCCATACGAAGGCGAGCAGTACTTC. Amino acid sequence: CASRQTGNPYEGEQYF. The chain joins TRBV5-1 to TRBJ2-7; 7 bases match TRBD1. The J segment lost 6 bases and the V segment lost 5 bases, leaving 17 bases of the junction unmatched. Germline lookup yields CDR1 SGHRS and CDR2 YFSETQ. There are 16 residues in the CDR3.

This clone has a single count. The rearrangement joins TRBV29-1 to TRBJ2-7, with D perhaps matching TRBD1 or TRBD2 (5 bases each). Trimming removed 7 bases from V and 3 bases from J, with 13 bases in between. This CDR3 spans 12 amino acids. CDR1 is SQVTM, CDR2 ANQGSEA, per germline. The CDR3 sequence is CSARGEFYEQYF. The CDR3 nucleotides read TGCAGCGCTAGAGGGGAGTTCTACGAGCAGTACTTC.

The CDR3 nucleotides read TGCGCCAGCAGCCAAAAGGTGCAGCTTATTAACAATGAGCAGTTCTTC. It is translated as CASSQKVQLINNEQFF. This rearrangement joins TRBV4-3 to TRBJ2-1, with D unclear. CDR3 length equals 16 residues. Trimming took off 2 bases at V and 5 bases at J, with 16 bases between the two ends. CDR1 LGHNA and CDR2 YSLEER come from the germline V gene.

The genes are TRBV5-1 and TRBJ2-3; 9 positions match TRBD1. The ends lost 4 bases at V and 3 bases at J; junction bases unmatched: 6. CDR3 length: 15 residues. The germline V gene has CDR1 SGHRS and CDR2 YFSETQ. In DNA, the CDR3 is TGCGCCAGCAGCCGCGGGGACAGGGATACAGATACGCAGTATTTT. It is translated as CASSRGDRDTDTQYF.